This T cell receptor (beta chain) appears in the sequencing data of a study of blood T cells in healthy people across ages. CDR1 is MDHEN and CDR2 is SYDVKM in the germline V gene. V lost 10 bases, J lost 5 bases, and 21 bases lay in between. The CDR3 runs 14 residues. Sample-barcoded 5' priming and a J-beta primer mix drove a second PCR of roughly 7 to 11 cycles. Each CDR3 protein is one row after TCRdb ran MiXCR on the 5' RACE reads. The table records approximately 810,000 distinct CDR3 sequences, approximately 35% of them present only once. The chain combines TRBV28 with TRBJ2-7, with no clear D. The TCR originated in a man younger than 30 in good health. Specimen: blood. The CDR3 reads CATSTDTLVDEQYF. As DNA, the CDR3 is TGTGCCACCTCGACCGACACCCTGGTGGACGAGCAGTACTTC.